What follows is one T cell receptor beta chain and its context. This sample was taken from a study of blood T cell repertoires in COVID-19. V was clipped by 7 bases and J by 2 bases, with 14 bases between them. Germline V gene sequence: CDR1 WNHNN, CDR2 SYGVQD (reference sequence). The CDR3 sequence is 14 residues long. The method was immunoSEQ multiplex PCR; TCRdb's version includes in-frame clones alone and lacks a portion of them. The table lists 25,000 or so clones, 75% to 85% of them singletons. The chain couples TRBV10-1 to TRBJ1-2, with D perhaps matching TRBD1 (5 bases). This TCR came from a human donor in a cohort sampled during active COVID-19. The specimen sequenced was peripheral blood. The DNA of the CDR3 is TGCGCCAGCATAACCTGCGGGGGGAACTATGGCTACACCTTC. Translation: CASITCGGNYGYTF.